This T cell receptor (beta chain) derives from a study of response to subunit inactivated influenza vaccine. Study findings and constraints: Few additional T cells are recruited per seasonal influenza vaccination, authors suggested.

In the case of this clonotype: Its matching antigen is unknown.

A single record per CDR3 protein comes from TCRdb applying MiXCR to the RT-PCR reads. Among roughly 710,000 distinct CDR3 sequences listed, about 14% were seen once. V lost 2 bases, J lost 2 bases, and 13 bases lay in between. This CDR3 is built from 15 residues. Per germline, CDR1 MNHNS and CDR2 SASEGT. The sequencing used PBMCs from blood, collected around 14 days before vaccination. The chain combines TRBV6-1 with TRBJ2-7; possibly TRBD1 for D (6 bases). The source of this sequence is a man aged 50 or older who received an inactivated influenza vaccine. DNA of the CDR3: TGTGCCAGCAGTGAACCCGGGACAAGGACCTACGAGCAGTACTTC. Protein sequence: CASSEPGTRTYEQYF.